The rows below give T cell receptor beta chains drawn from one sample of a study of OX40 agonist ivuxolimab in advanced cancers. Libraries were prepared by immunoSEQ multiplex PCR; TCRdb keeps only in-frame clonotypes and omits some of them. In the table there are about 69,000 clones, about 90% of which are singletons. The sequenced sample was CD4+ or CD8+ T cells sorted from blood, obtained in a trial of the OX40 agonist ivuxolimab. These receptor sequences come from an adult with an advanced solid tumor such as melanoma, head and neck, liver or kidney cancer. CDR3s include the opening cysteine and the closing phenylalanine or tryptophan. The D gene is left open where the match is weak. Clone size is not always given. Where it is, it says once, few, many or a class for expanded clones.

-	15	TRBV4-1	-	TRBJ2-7	CASSPIGSTSYEQYF	TGCGCCAGCAGCCCCATAGGGTCTACGTCCTACGAGCAGTACTTC
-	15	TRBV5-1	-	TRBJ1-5	CASSLGDISNQPQHF	TGCGCCAGCAGCTTGGGGGATATTAGCAATCAGCCCCAGCATTTT
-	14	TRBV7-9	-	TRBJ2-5	CASSPVTAQETQYF	TGTGCCAGCAGCCCAGTGACGGCACAAGAGACCCAGTACTTC
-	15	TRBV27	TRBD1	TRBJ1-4	CASSLLQGTNEKLFF	TGTGCCAGCAGTTTGTTACAGGGGACTAATGAAAAACTGTTTTTT
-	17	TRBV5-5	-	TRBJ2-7	CASSPRFTGLSPYEQYF	TGTGCCAGCAGCCCCCGGTTTACAGGTTTAAGCCCCTACGAGCAGTACTTC
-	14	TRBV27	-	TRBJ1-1	CASSLSGGVTEAFF	TGTGCCAGCAGTTTATCAGGGGGGGTTACTGAAGCTTTCTTT
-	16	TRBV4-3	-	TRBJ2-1	CASSQDRALSYNEQFF	TGCGCCAGCAGCCAAGACAGGGCTCTCTCCTACAATGAGCAGTTCTTC
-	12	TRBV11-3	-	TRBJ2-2	CATSGDGGELFF	TGTGCCACCTCAGGGGACGGCGGGGAGCTGTTTTTT
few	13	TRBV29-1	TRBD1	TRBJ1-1	CSVNRGVNTEAFF	TGCAGCGTTAACAGGGGCGTGAACACTGAAGCTTTCTTT
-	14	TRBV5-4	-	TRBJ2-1	CASRFHTPNNEQFF	TGTGCCAGCAGATTTCATACACCCAACAATGAGCAGTTCTTC
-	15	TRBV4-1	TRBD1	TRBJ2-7	CASSQPGQGWYEQYF	TGCGCCAGCAGCCAACCGGGACAGGGCTGGTACGAGCAGTACTTC
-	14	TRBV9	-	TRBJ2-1	CASSVGGRDNEQFF	TGTGCCAGCAGCGTAGGAGGCAGAGACAATGAGCAGTTCTTC
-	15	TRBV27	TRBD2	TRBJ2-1	CASSPGTTSYNEQFF	TGTGCCAGCAGTCCGGGGACTACTAGTTACAATGAGCAGTTCTTC
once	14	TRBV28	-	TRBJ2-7	CATFRREGRYEQYF	TGTGCCACCTTTCGGAGGGAAGGGAGGTACGAGCAGTACTTC
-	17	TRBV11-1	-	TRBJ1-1	CASSLFSGVRRQHEAFF	TGTGCCAGCAGCTTATTTTCAGGGGTCCGAAGGCAACATGAAGCTTTCTTT
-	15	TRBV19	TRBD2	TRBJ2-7	CASSQGWGEGYEQYF	TGTGCCAGTAGCCAAGGATGGGGGGAGGGTTACGAGCAGTACTTC
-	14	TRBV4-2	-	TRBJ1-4	CASSQGSRREKLFF	TGTGCCAGCAGCCAAGGGAGCCGCAGGGAAAAACTGTTTTTT
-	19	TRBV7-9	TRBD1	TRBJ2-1	CASSFVSGTGTGPYNEQFF	TGTGCCAGCAGCTTTGTCAGCGGGACCGGGACAGGGCCCTACAATGAGCAGTTCTTC
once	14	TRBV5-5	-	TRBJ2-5	CASSGQKGLETQYF	TGTGCCAGCTCGGGGCAAAAAGGGTTAGAGACCCAGTACTTC
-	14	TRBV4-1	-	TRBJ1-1	CASSHDRMNTEAFF	TGCGCCAGCAGCCACGACAGGATGAACACTGAAGCTTTCTTT
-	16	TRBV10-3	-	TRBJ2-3	CAISEKAGVSTDTQYF	TGTGCCATCAGTGAGAAGGCAGGGGTTAGCACAGATACGCAGTATTTT
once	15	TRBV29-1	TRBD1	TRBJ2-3	CSVEITATGADTQYF	TGCAGCGTTGAAATAACAGCGACAGGGGCCGATACGCAGTATTTT
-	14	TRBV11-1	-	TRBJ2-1	CASSPLELVNEQFF	TGTGCCAGCAGCCCCCTGGAGCTAGTTAATGAGCAGTTCTTC
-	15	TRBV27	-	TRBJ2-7	CASSLTAGESDEQYF	TGTGCCAGCAGTTTAACAGCAGGGGAATCGGACGAGCAGTACTTC
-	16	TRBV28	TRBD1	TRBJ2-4	CASSPMFRGQVDIQYF	TGTGCCAGCAGTCCAATGTTCAGGGGGCAGGTGGACATTCAGTACTTC
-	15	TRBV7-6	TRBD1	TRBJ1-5	CASSLRDRVGQPQHF	TGTGCCAGCAGCTTAAGGGACAGGGTGGGTCAGCCCCAGCATTTT
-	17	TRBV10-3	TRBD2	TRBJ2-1	CAISDGLAGDVANEQFF	TGTGCCATCAGTGATGGCCTAGCGGGAGACGTCGCCAATGAGCAGTTCTTC
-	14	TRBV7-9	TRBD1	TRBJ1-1	CASSLGTGIAEAFF	TGTGCCAGCAGCTTGGGGACAGGGATCGCTGAAGCTTTCTTT
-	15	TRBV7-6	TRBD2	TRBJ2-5	CASSFGGGTIETQYF	TGTGCCAGCAGCTTCGGCGGGGGGACTATAGAGACCCAGTACTTC
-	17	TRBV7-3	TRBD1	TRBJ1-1	CASSLTPRGNMNTEAFF	TGTGCCAGCAGCTTAACCCCCAGGGGGAACATGAACACTGAAGCTTTCTTT
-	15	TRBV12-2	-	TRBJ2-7	CASRLEVGHLYEQYF	TGTGCAAGTCGCTTAGAAGTGGGACATCTCTACGAGCAGTACTTC
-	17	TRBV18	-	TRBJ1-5	CASSPDPRGNSNQPQHF	TGTGCCAGCTCACCAGATCCGCGGGGGAATAGCAATCAGCCCCAGCATTTT
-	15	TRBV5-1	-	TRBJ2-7	CASSLVPDSIREQYF	TGCGCCAGCAGCTTGGTCCCCGACAGTATCCGCGAGCAGTACTTC
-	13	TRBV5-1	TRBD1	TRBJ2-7	CASSYTGGYEQYF	TGCGCCAGCAGCTATACAGGGGGCTACGAGCAGTACTTC
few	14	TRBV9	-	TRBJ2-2	CASSQPRGIGELFF	TGTGCCAGCAGCCAACCCCGAGGGATCGGGGAGCTGTTTTTT
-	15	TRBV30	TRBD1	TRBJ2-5	CAWSTGAHLLETQYF	TGTGCCTGGAGCACAGGGGCCCACCTTTTGGAGACCCAGTACTTC
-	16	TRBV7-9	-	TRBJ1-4	CASRNTELGWDEKLFF	TGTGCCAGCAGAAATACAGAGTTAGGCTGGGATGAAAAACTGTTTTTT
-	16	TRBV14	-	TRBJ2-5	CASSQGMGSPQETQYF	TGTGCCAGCAGCCAAGGGATGGGCAGTCCACAAGAGACCCAGTACTTC
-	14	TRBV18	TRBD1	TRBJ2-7	CASSPQGEMGEQYF	TGTGCCAGCTCACCGCAGGGGGAAATGGGCGAGCAGTACTTC
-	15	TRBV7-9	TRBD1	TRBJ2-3	CASSPTGGGTDTQYF	TGTGCCAGCAGCCCGACAGGGGGCGGCACAGATACGCAGTATTTT
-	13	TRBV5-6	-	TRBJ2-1	CASSFGHPNEQFF	TGTGCCAGCAGCTTTGGTCACCCCAATGAGCAGTTCTTC
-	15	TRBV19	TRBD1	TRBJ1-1	CASSIGQGAWTEAFF	TGTGCCAGTAGTATAGGACAGGGGGCATGGACTGAAGCTTTCTTT
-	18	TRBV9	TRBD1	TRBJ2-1	CASSVALAGTGGYNEQFF	TGTGCCAGCAGCGTAGCCCTAGCCGGGACAGGGGGTTACAATGAGCAGTTCTTC
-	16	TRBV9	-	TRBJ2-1	CASNGLRSGVYNEQFF	TGTGCCAGCAACGGTCTGAGGAGCGGAGTCTACAATGAGCAGTTCTTC